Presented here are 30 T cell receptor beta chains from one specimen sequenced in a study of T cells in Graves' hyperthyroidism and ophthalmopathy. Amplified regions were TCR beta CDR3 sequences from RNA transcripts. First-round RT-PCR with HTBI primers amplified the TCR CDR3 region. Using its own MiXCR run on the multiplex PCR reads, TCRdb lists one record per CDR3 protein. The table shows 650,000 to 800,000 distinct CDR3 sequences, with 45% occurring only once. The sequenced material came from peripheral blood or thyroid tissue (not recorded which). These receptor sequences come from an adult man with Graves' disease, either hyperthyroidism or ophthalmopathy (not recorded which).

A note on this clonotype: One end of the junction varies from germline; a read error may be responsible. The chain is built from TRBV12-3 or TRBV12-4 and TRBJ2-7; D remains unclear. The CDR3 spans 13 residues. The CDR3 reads CASSLAMAYEQYF. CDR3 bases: TGTGCCAGCAGCTTAGCAATGGCCTACGAGCAGTACTTC.

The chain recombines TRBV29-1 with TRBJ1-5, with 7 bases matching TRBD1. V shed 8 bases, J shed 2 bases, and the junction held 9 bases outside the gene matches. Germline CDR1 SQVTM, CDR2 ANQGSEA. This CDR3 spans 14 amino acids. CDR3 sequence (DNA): TGCAGCCCACAGGGGCCTTTGGGCAATCAGCCCCAGCATTTT. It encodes CSPQGPLGNQPQHF.

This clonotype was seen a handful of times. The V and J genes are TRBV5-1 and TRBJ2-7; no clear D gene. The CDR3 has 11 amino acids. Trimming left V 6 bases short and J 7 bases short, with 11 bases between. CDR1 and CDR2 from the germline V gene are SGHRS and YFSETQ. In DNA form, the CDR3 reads TGCGCCAGCAATTCAAATAGGGAGCAGTACTTC. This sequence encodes CASNSNREQYF.

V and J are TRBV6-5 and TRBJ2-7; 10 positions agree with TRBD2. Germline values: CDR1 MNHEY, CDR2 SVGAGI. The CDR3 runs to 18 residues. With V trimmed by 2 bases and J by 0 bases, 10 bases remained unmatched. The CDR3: CASSYPPRSGRGSYEQYF. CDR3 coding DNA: TGTGCCAGCAGTTACCCGCCTCGGAGCGGGAGGGGCTCCTACGAGCAGTACTTC.

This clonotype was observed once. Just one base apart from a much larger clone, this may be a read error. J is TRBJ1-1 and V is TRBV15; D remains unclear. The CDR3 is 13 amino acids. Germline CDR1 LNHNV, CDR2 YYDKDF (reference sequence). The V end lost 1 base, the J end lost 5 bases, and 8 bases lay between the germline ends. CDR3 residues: CATSRGIRTEAFF. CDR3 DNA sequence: TGTGCCACCAGCAGAGGTATTAGGACTGAAGCTTTCTTT.

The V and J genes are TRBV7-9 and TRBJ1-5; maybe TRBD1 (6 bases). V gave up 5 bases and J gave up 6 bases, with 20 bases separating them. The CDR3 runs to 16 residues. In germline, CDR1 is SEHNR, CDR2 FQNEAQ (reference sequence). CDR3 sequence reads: CASSMGLAGAGQPQHF. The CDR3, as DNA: TGTGCCAGCAGCATGGGACTAGCGGGGGCCGGTCAGCCCCAGCATTTT.

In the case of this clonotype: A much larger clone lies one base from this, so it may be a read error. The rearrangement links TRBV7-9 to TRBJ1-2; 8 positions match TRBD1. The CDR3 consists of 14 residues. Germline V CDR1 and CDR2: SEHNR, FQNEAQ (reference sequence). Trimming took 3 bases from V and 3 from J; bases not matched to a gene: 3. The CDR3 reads CASSFQGAYYGYTF. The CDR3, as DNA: TGTGCCAGCAGCTTCCAGGGGGCGTACTATGGCTACACCTTC.

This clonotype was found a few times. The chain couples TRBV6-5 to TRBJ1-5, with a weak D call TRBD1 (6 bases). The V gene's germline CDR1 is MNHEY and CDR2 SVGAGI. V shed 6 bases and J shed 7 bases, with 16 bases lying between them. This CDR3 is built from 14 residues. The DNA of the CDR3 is TGTGCCAGCAGATCGACAGGACTTCAGCAGCCCCAGCATTTT. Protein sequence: CASRSTGLQQPQHF.

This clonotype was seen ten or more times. The DNA of the CDR3 is TGTGCCAGCAGTAATTTACAACGGGAGACCCAGTACTTC. The encoded protein is CASSNLQRETQYF. J is TRBJ2-5 and V is TRBV2; D gene ambiguous. Looked up from germline, CDR1 is SNHLY and CDR2 is FYNNEI. The length of the CDR3 is 13 residues. Trimming removed 5 bases from V and 5 bases from J, with 12 bases in between.

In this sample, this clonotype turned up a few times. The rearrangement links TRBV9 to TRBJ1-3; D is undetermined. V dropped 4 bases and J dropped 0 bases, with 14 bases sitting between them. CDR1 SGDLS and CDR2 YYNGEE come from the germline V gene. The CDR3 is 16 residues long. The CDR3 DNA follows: TGTGCCAGCAGCCCTTCGCCCATTCTCTCTGGAAACACCATATATTTT. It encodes CASSPSPILSGNTIYF.

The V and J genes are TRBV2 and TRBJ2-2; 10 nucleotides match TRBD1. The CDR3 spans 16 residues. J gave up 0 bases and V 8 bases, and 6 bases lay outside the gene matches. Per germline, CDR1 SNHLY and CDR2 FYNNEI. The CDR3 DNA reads TGTGCCAGCTTGGACGGGACAGGGGCGAACACCGGGGAGCTGTTTTTT. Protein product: CASLDGTGANTGELFF.

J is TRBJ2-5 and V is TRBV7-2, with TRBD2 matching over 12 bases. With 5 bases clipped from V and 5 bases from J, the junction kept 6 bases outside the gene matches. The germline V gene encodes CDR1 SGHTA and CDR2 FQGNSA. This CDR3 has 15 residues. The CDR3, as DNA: TGTGCCAGCAGCGCACTAGCGGGGGGCCTCGAGACCCAGTACTTC. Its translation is CASSALAGGLETQYF.

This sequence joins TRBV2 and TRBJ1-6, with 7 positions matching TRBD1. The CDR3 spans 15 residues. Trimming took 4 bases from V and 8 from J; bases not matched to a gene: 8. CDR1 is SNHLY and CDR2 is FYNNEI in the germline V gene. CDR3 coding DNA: TGTGCCAGCAGTGGGGGCAGGGGGTCTGATTCACCCCTCCACTTT. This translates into CASSGGRGSDSPLHF.

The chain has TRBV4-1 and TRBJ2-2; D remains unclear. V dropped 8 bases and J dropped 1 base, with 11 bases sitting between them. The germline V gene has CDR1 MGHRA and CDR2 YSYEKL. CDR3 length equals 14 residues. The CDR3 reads CASARTVNTGELFF. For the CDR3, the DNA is TGCGCCAGCGCCCGGACGGTGAACACCGGGGAGCTGTTTTTT.

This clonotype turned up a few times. The CDR3 here is CASSLEQPNTEAFF. CDR3 sequence (DNA): TGTGCCAGCAGCTTGGAACAGCCGAACACTGAAGCTTTCTTT. The chain recombines TRBV7-9 with TRBJ1-1; D gene uncertain. Germline V gene data show CDR1 as SEHNR and CDR2 as FQNEAQ (reference sequence). V lost 3 bases and J lost 1, with 9 bases in between. The CDR3 runs 14 residues. The whole variable domain, filled in from reference TRBV7-9 and TRBJ1-1, reads DTGVSQNPRHKITKRGQNVTFRCDPISEHNRLYWYRQTLGQGPEFLTYFQNEAQLEKSRLLSDRFSAERPKGSFSTLEIQRTEQGDSAMYLCASSLEQPNTEAFFGQGTRLTVV.

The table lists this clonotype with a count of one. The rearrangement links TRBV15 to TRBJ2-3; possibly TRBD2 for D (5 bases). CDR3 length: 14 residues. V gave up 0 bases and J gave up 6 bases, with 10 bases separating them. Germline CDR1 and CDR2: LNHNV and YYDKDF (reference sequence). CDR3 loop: CATSRDPSGDTQYF. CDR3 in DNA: TGTGCCACCAGCAGAGACCCCTCGGGGGATACGCAGTATTTT.

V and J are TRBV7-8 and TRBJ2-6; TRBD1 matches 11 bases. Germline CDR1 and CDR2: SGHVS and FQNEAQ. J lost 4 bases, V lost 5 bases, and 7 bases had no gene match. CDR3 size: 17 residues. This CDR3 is CASSPDRGRYGANVLTF. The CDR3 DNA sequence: TGTGCCAGCAGCCCGGACAGGGGGCGGTACGGGGCCAACGTCCTGACTTTC.

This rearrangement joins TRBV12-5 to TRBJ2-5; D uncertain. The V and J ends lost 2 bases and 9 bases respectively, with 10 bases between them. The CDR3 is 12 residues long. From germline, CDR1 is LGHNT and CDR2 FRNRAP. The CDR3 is CASGLPFQPQYF. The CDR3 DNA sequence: TGTGCTAGTGGTTTGCCCTTCCAGCCCCAGTACTTC.

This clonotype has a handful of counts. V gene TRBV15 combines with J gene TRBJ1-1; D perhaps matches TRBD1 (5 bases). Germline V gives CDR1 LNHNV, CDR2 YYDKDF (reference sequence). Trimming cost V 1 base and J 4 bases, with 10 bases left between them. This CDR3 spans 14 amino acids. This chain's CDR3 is CATSRAGGGTEAFF. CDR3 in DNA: TGTGCCACCAGCAGAGCCGGGGGGGGCACTGAAGCTTTCTTT.

The CDR3 region has the DNA TGCGCCAGCAGCTGGACAGGGGATAGCGGCTTCTACGAGCAGTACTTC. Its translation: CASSWTGDSGFYEQYF. The gene calls are TRBV5-1 and TRBJ2-7, with 9 bases aligning to TRBD1. Trimming took 3 bases from V and 3 from J; bases not matched to a gene: 10. The CDR3 contains 16 residues. Germline V gene sequence: CDR1 SGHRS, CDR2 YFSETQ.

The chain's CDR3 is CASSLALGTDTQYF. The CDR3 DNA follows: TGTGCCAGCAGCTTAGCGTTGGGTACAGATACGCAGTATTTT. The V call is TRBV11-1, the J call TRBJ2-3; D uncertain. In germline, CDR1 is SGHAT, CDR2 FQDESV (reference sequence). The CDR3 has 14 amino acids. Trimming stripped 0 bases from V and 3 bases from J, with 7 bases between.

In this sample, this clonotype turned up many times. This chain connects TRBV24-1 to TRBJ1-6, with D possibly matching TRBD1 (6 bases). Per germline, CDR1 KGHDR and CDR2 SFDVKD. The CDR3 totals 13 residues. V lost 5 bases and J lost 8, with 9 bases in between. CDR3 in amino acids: CATSADSYSPLHF. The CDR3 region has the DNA TGTGCCACCAGTGCGGACAGCTATTCACCCCTCCACTTT.

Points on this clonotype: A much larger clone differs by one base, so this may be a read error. DNA for the CDR3: TGCAGCGCTGTGACAGCAGAAAATGAAAAACTGTTTTTT. It encodes CSAVTAENEKLFF. The chain recombines TRBV29-1 with TRBJ1-4; tentatively, D is TRBD1 (5 bases). Germline-derived CDR1 and CDR2 are SQVTM and ANQGSEA. CDR3 length: 13 amino acids. V lost 7 bases and J 5 bases, leaving 14 bases between the germline ends. The full variable domain, rest sourced from reference TRBV29-1 and TRBJ1-4, is SAVISQKPSRDICQRGTSLTIQCQVDSQVTMMFWYRQQPGQSLTLIATANQGSEATYESGFVIDKFPISRPNLTFSTLTVSNMSPEDSSIYLCSAVTAENEKLFFGSGTQLSVL.

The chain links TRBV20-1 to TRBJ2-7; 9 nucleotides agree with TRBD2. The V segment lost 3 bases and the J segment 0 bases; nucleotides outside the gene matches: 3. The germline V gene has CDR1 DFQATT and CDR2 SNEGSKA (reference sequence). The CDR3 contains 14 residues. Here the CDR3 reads CSARLRGGSYEQYF. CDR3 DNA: TGCAGTGCTAGGTTGCGGGGGGGCTCCTACGAGCAGTACTTC.

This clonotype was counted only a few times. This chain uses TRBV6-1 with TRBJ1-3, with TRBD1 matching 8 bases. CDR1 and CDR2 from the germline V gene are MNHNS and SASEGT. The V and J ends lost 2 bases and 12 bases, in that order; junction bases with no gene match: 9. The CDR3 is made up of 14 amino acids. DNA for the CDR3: TGTGCCAGCAGTGAATTCCCGGACAGGGACGGCATATATTTT. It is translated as CASSEFPDRDGIYF.

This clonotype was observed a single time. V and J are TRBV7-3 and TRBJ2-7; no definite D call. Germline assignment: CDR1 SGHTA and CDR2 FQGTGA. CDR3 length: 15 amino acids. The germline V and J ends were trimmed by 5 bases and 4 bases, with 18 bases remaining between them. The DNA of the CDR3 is TGTGCCAGCAGCCACGAAGCTAGGACCGGGTACGAGCAGTACTTC. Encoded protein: CASSHEARTGYEQYF.

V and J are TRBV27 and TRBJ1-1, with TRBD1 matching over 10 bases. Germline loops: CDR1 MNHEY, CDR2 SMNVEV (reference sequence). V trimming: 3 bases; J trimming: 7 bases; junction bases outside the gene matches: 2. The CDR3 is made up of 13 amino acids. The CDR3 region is CASSLWTGGEAFF. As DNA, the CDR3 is TGTGCCAGCAGTTTGTGGACAGGGGGTGAAGCTTTCTTT.

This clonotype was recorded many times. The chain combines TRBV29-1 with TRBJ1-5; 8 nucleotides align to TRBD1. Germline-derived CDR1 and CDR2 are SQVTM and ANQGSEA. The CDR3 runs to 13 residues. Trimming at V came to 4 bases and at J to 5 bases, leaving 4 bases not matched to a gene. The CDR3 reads CSVAGGRDQPQHF. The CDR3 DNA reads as TGCAGCGTTGCAGGGGGCCGGGATCAGCCCCAGCATTTT.

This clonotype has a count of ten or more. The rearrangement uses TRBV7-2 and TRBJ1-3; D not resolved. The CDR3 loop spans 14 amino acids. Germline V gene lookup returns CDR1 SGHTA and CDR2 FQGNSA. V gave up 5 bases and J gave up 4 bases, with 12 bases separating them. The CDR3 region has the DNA TGTGCCAGCAGCCCTTCACCTTCCGGAAACACCATATATTTT. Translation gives CASSPSPSGNTIYF.

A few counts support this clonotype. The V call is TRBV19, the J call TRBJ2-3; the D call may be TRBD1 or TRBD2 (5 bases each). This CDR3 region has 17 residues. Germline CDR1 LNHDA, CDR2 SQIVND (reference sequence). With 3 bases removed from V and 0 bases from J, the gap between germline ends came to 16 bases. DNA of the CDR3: TGTGCCAGTAGTATCCCAGGGACCGACCTCAGCACAGATACGCAGTATTTT. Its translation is CASSIPGTDLSTDTQYF. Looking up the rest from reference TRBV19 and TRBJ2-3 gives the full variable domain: DGGITQSPKYLFRKEGQNVTLSCEQNLNHDAMYWYRQDPGQGLRLIYYSQIVNDFQKGDIAEGYSVSREKKESFPLTVTSAQKNPTAFYLCASSIPGTDLSTDTQYFGPGTRLTVL.